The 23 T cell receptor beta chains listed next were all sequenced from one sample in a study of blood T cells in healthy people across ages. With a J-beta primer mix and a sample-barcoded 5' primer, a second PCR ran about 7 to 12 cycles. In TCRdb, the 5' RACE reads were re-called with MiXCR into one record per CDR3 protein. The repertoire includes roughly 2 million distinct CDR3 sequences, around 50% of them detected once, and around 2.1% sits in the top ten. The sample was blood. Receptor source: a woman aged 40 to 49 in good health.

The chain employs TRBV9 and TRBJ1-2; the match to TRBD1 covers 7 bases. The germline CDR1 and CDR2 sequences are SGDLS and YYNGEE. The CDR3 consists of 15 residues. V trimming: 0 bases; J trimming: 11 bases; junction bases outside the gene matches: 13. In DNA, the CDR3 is TGTGCCAGCAGCGTAGAGCCAGGGGGAGGTGCTGGGTACACCTTC. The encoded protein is CASSVEPGGGAGYTF.

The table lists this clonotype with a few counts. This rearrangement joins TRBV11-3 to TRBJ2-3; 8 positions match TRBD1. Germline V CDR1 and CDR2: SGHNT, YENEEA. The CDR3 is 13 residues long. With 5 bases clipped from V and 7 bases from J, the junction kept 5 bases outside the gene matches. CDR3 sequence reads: CASSPGGVNTQYF. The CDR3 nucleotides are TGTGCCAGCAGCCCAGGGGGCGTGAATACGCAGTATTTT.

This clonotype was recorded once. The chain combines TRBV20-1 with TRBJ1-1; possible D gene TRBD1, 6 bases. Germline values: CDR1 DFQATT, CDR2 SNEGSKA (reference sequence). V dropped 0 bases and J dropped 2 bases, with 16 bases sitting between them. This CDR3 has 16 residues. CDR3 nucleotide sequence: TGCAGTGCTAGAGATGCGTGGGGGCGCTTTAACACTGAAGCTTTCTTT. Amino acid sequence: CSARDAWGRFNTEAFF.

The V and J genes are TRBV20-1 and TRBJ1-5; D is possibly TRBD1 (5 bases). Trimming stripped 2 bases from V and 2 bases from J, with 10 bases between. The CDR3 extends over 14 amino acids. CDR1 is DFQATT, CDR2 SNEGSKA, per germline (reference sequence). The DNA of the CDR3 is TGCAGTGCTAGATTAATAGGGGGCAATCAGCCCCAGCATTTT. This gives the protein CSARLIGGNQPQHF.

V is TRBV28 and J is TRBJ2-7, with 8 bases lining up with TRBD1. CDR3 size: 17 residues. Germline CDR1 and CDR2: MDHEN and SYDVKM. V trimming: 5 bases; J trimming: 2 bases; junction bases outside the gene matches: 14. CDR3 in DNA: TGTGCCAGCAGTGGGCAAAGGGGACAGGCCCCGACCTACGAGCAGTACTTC. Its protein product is CASSGQRGQAPTYEQYF.

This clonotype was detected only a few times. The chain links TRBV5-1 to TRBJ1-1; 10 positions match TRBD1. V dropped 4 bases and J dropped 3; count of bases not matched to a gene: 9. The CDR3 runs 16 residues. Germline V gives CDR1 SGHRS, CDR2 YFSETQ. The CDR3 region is CASSPKWDRGDTEAFF. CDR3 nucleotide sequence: TGCGCCAGCAGCCCCAAGTGGGACAGGGGTGACACTGAAGCTTTCTTT.

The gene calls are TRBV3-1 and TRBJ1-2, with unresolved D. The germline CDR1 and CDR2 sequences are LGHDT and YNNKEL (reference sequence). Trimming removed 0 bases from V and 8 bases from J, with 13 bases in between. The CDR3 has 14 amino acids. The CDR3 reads CASSQDGKTRGYTF. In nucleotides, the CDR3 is TGTGCCAGCAGCCAAGATGGAAAAACTCGCGGCTACACCTTC.

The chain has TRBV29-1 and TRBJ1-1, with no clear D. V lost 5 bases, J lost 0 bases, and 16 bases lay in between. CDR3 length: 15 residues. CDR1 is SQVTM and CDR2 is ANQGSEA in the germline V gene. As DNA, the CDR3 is TGCAGCGTTTCCTATGGCGTGGCCGTGAACACTGAAGCTTTCTTT. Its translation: CSVSYGVAVNTEAFF.

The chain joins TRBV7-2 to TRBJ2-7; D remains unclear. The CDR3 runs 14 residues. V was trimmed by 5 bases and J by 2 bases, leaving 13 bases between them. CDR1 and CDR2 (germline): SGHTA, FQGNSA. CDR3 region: CASSAPNQPYEQYF. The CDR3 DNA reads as TGTGCCAGCAGCGCCCCCAATCAGCCCTACGAGCAGTACTTC.

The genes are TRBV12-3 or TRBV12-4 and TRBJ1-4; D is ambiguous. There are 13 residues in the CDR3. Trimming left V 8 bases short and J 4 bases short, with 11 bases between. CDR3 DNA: TGTGCCAGCGGGAGGGCATTTAATGAAAAACTGTTTTTT. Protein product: CASGRAFNEKLFF.

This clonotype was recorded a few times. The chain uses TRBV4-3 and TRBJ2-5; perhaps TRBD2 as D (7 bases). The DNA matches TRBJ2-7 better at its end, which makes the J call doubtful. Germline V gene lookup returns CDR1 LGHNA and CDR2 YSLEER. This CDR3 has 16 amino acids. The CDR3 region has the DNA TGCGCCAGCAGCCAAGATTGGAGGGGGGGTAGTTACGAGCAGTACTTC. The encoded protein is CASSQDWRGGSYEQYF.

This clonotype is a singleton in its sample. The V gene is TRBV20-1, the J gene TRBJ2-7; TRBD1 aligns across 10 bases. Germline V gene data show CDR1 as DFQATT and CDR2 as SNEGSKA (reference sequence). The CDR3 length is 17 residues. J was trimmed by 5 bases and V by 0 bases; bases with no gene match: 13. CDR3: CSARDPWKTGGLDEQYF. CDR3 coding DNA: TGCAGTGCTAGAGATCCATGGAAGACAGGGGGCCTCGACGAGCAGTACTTC.

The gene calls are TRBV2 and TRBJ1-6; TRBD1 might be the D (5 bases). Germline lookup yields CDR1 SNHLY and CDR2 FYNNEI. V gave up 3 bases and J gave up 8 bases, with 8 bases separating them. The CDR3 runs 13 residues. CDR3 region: CASSEKGYSPLHF. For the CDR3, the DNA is TGTGCCAGCAGTGAGAAGGGGTATTCACCCCTCCACTTT.

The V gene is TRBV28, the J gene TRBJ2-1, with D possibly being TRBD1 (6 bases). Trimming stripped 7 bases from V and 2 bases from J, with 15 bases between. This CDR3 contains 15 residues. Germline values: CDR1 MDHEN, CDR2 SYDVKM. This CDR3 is CASTLQGPPYNEQFF. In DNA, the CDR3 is TGTGCCAGCACTCTACAGGGACCCCCCTACAATGAGCAGTTCTTC.

As DNA, the CDR3 is TGTGCCACCAGTAAGACTAGCGGAGACGAGGATACGCAGTATTTT. It codes for CATSKTSGDEDTQYF. The chain links TRBV24-1 to TRBJ2-3; 9 bases line up with TRBD2. The CDR3 spans 15 residues. From germline, CDR1 is KGHDR and CDR2 SFDVKD. The V gene end was trimmed by 6 bases and the J gene end by 6 bases; junction bases not matched to a gene: 9.

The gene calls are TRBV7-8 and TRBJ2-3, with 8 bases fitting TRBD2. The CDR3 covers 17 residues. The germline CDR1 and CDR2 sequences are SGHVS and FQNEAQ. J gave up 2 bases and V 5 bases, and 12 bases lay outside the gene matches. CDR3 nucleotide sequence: TGTGCCAGCAGCCTAACTGTGCTGCGGGGGGACACAGATACGCAGTATTTT. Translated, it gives CASSLTVLRGDTDTQYF.

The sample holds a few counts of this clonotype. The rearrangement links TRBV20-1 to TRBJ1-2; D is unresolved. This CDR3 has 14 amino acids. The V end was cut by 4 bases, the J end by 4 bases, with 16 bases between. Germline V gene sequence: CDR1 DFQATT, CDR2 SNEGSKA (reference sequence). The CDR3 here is CSATFTERTYGYTF. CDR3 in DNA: TGCAGTGCTACCTTCACGGAGCGGACCTATGGCTACACCTTC.

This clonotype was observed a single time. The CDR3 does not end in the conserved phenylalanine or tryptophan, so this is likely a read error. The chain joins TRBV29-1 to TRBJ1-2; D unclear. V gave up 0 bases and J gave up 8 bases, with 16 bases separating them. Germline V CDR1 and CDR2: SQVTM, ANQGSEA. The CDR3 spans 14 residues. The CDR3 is CSVEDMGGLWGYTL. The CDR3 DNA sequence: TGCAGCGTTGAAGATATGGGCGGGCTCTGGGGCTACACCTTA.

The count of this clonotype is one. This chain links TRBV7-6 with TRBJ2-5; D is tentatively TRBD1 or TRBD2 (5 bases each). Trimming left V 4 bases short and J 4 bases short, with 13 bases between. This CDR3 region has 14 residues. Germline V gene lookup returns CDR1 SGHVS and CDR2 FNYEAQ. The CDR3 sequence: CASSSRGAGETQYF. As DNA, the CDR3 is TGTGCCAGCAGCTCCCGGGGCGCGGGAGAGACCCAGTACTTC. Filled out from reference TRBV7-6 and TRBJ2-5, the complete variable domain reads GAGVSQSPRYKVTKRGQDVALRCDPISGHVSLYWYRQALGQGPEFLTYFNYEAQQDKSGLPNDRFSAERPEGSISTLTIQRTEQRDSAMYRCASSSRGAGETQYFGPGTRLLVL.

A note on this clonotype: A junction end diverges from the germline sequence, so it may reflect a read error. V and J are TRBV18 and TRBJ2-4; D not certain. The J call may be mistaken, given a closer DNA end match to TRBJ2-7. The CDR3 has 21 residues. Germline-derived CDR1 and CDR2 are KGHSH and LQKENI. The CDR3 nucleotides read TGTGCCAGCTCACCAAGTATTGGGCAGGCTGCAAGTGCACCTATCTCCCACGAGCAGTACTTC. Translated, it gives CASSPSIGQAASAPISHEQYF.

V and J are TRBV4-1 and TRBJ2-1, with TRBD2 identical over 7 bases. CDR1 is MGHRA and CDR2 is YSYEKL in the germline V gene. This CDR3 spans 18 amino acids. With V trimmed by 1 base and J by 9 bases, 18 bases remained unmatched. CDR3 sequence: CASSQGPSGAGYAGEQFF. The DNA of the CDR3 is TGCGCCAGCAGCCAAGGGCCCTCGGGAGCGGGGTACGCCGGTGAGCAGTTCTTC.

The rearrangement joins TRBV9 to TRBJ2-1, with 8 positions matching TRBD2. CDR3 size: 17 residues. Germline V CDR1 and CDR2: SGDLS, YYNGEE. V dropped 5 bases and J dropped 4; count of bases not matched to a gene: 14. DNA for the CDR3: TGTGCCAGCAGTGACGGGCCCGCGGGGGGCCTATACAATGAGCAGTTCTTC. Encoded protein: CASSDGPAGGLYNEQFF.

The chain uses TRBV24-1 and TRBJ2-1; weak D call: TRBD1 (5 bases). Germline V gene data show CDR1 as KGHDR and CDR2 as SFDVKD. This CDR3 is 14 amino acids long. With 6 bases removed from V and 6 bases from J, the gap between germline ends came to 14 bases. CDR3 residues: CATSNNRIGNEQFF. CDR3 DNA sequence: TGTGCCACCAGTAACAACAGGATAGGCAATGAGCAGTTCTTC.